The 27 T cell receptor beta chains below come from one sample, sequenced in a study of blood T cells in healthy people across ages. Sample-barcoded 5' priming and a J-beta primer mix drove a second PCR of 7 to 11 cycles. From the 5' RACE reads, TCRdb called clonotypes with MiXCR, one entry per CDR3 protein. This sample has around 800,000 distinct CDR3 sequences, with 20% to 30% found just once. The sample also formed part of further work on T cells of mothers and their children.

Sample: blood. Source of these receptors: a boy aged 5-17 years in good health.

This clonotype was counted only a few times. The rearrangement links TRBV6-2 or TRBV6-3 to TRBJ2-5, with 10 bases fitting TRBD2. The ends lost 2 bases at V and 1 base at J; junction bases unmatched: 4. Germline CDR1 reads MNHEY; CDR2 reads SVGEGT. The CDR3 spans 16 residues. The CDR3 region has the DNA TGTGCCAGCAGTTACGGCCTAGCGGGGGCCCAAGAGACCCAGTACTTC. This codes for CASSYGLAGAQETQYF.

The CDR3 DNA sequence: TGTGCCAGCAGCGTAGGAATGTGGAACAATGAGCAGTTCTTC. Its protein product is CASSVGMWNNEQFF. The chain employs TRBV9 and TRBJ2-1; D remains unclear. In germline, CDR1 is SGDLS, CDR2 YYNGEE. V dropped 0 bases and J dropped 5 bases, with 9 bases sitting between them. This CDR3 is built from 14 residues.

This chain links TRBV7-9 with TRBJ2-3; D gene uncertain. The CDR3 runs 13 residues. Germline V gene data show CDR1 as SEHNR and CDR2 as FQNEAQ (reference sequence). Trimming pared 1 base from V and 7 bases from J, leaving 9 bases between. CDR3 sequence reads: CASSLDLEYTQYF. The CDR3 DNA follows: TGTGCCAGCAGCTTAGATCTAGAATATACGCAGTATTTT. Full variable domain (outside the CDR3, taken from reference TRBV7-9 and TRBJ2-3): DTGVSQNPRHKITKRGQNVTFRCDPISEHNRLYWYRQTLGQGPEFLTYFQNEAQLEKSRLLSDRFSAERPKGSFSTLEIQRTEQGDSAMYLCASSLDLEYTQYFGPGTRLTVL.

Only a few counts were recorded for this clonotype. The genes are TRBV3-1 and TRBJ2-2, with 11 bases aligning to TRBD2. V trimming: 6 bases; J trimming: 3 bases; junction bases outside the gene matches: 6. This CDR3 is built from 16 residues. Germline CDR1 and CDR2: LGHDT and YNNKEL (reference sequence). DNA of the CDR3: TGTGCCAGCAGTTCCTCTAGCGGGGGGCACACCGGGGAGCTGTTTTTT. Translation: CASSSSSGGHTGELFF.

This clonotype was found a few times. The V gene is TRBV2, the J gene TRBJ2-4; D might be TRBD2 (6 bases). Trimming cost V 3 bases and J 8 bases, with 8 bases left between them. This CDR3 has 12 amino acids. Germline V gene lookup returns CDR1 SNHLY and CDR2 FYNNEI. The CDR3 sequence: CASSDGGDIQYF. The CDR3 DNA sequence: TGTGCCAGCAGTGACGGAGGGGACATTCAGTACTTC. The full variable domain, in which reference TRBV2 and TRBJ2-4 provide the parts outside the CDR3, is EPEVTQTPSHQVTQMGQEVILRCVPISNHLYFYWYRQILGQKVEFLVSFYNNEISEKSEIFDDQFSVERPDGSNFTLKIRSTKLEDSAMYFCASSDGGDIQYFGAGTRLSVL.

This clonotype occurred a few times. The J gene is TRBJ2-5, the V gene TRBV28; D call uncertain. Germline V CDR1 and CDR2: MDHEN, SYDVKM. This CDR3 is 13 amino acids long. Trimming pared 3 bases from V and 3 bases from J, leaving 8 bases between. CDR3 amino acids: CASSFMTEETQYF. CDR3 DNA: TGTGCCAGCAGTTTCATGACGGAAGAGACCCAGTACTTC.

The CDR3 bases are TGTGCCAGCAGTGCCGGGACAGGGTGGAACGAGCAGTACTTC. Amino acids: CASSAGTGWNEQYF. The rearrangement joins TRBV12-3 or TRBV12-4 to TRBJ2-7, with 9 bases lining up with TRBD1. CDR3 length: 14 amino acids. After removal of 5 bases from V and 5 bases from J, the junction contained 7 bases not matched to a gene.

J is TRBJ2-1 and V is TRBV3-1; 10 nucleotides agree with TRBD2. Looked up from germline, CDR1 is LGHDT and CDR2 is YNNKEL (reference sequence). Trimming at V came to 1 base and at J to 3 bases, leaving 6 bases not matched to a gene. The CDR3 spans 17 residues. DNA for the CDR3: TGTGCCAGCAGCCAAGTAAGTGGGACTAGCGACTACAATGAGCAGTTCTTC. This codes for CASSQVSGTSDYNEQFF.

V gene TRBV11-2 combines with J gene TRBJ1-1, with D possibly TRBD1 on 5 matching bases. The ends were cut back, 1 base at V and 6 bases at J, with 15 bases in the middle. Germline assignment: CDR1 SGHAT and CDR2 FQNNGV. The length of the CDR3 is 15 residues. DNA of the CDR3: TGTGCCAGCAGCTTAGGGACTTCGGGGGTCGCTGAAGCTTTCTTT. This encodes CASSLGTSGVAEAFF.

The CDR3 protein is CASTGGVGTGELFF. Written as DNA, the CDR3 is TGTGCCAGCACGGGTGGGGTCGGCACCGGGGAGCTGTTTTTT. V gene TRBV12-3 or TRBV12-4 combines with J gene TRBJ2-2, with D unresolved. V dropped 7 bases and J dropped 4 bases, with 13 bases sitting between them. The CDR3 has 14 residues.

V usage is TRBV4-1 and J usage is TRBJ2-4; D may be TRBD2 (6 bases). Germline V CDR1 and CDR2: MGHRA, YSYEKL. The CDR3 length is 14 residues. V gave up 2 bases and J gave up 9 bases, with 14 bases separating them. In nucleotides, the CDR3 is TGCGCCAGCAGCCAACCAGGGCGGGGCAGCATTCAGTACTTC. Protein sequence: CASSQPGRGSIQYF.

On this clonotype itself: The junction and the germline gene differ at one end; a read error may be behind it. The chain links TRBV9 to TRBJ2-3; the D gene is possibly TRBD2 (6 bases). The CDR3 consists of 16 residues. Germline lookup yields CDR1 SGDLS and CDR2 YYNGEE. CDR3 sequence reads: CASSVGVEGSTDTQYF. The CDR3 DNA reads TGTGCCAGTAGCGTAGGAGTGGAGGGTTCGACAGATACGCAGTATTTT.

The chain carries TRBV3-1 and TRBJ2-1, with 8 nucleotides matching TRBD1. Trimming at V came to 7 bases and at J to 5 bases, leaving 7 bases not matched to a gene. Germline V gene data show CDR1 as LGHDT and CDR2 as YNNKEL (reference sequence). The CDR3 runs to 14 residues. The CDR3, as DNA: TGTGCCAGCACCCGGACAGGGTCTCACAATGAGCAGTTCTTC. It specifies CASTRTGSHNEQFF.

This clonotype has only a few counts. V usage is TRBV10-3 and J usage is TRBJ1-4, with TRBD1 as a possible D gene (5 bases). Trimming removed 0 bases at V and 1 base at J, with 18 bases between. This CDR3 region has 19 residues. The germline CDR1 and CDR2 sequences are ENHRY and SYGVKD. In DNA form, the CDR3 reads TGTGCCATCAGTGAGTCGGCGCAGGGCTTGAGAGGAACTAATGAAAAACTGTTTTTT. It specifies CAISESAQGLRGTNEKLFF.

This sequence joins TRBV11-2 and TRBJ2-3, with D hard to call. V shed 3 bases and J shed 5 bases, with 12 bases lying between them. Germline CDR1 SGHAT, CDR2 FQNNGV. The CDR3 contains 14 residues. CDR3 region: CASSFNRVGDTQYF. The CDR3 DNA is TGTGCCAGCAGCTTTAACCGGGTGGGAGATACGCAGTATTTT.

This clonotype has only a few counts. This chain connects TRBV7-9 to TRBJ1-1; D unresolved. Germline-derived CDR1 and CDR2 are SEHNR and FQNEAQ (reference sequence). V was pared by 2 bases and J by 6 bases, with 4 bases between. The CDR3 runs to 11 residues. The CDR3 nucleotides read TGTGCCAGCAGCTTAAATGCTGAAGCTTTCTTT. Translated: CASSLNAEAFF.

This clonotype occurred a few times. V usage is TRBV6-5 and J usage is TRBJ2-5, with TRBD1 matching over 8 bases. The CDR3 contains 16 residues. With 1 base clipped from V and 1 base from J, the junction kept 5 bases outside the gene matches. From germline, CDR1 is MNHEY and CDR2 SVGAGI. CDR3 in DNA: TGTGCCAGCAGTTACTACTACAGGGGGTCCCAAGAGACCCAGTACTTC. Amino acids: CASSYYYRGSQETQYF.

This CDR3 reads CASSFWSTGELFF. In DNA form, the CDR3 reads TGTGCCAGCAGTTTCTGGTCCACCGGGGAGCTGTTTTTT. The J gene is TRBJ2-2, the V gene TRBV12-3 or TRBV12-4; D ambiguous. There are 13 residues in the CDR3. V was clipped by 3 bases and J by 4 bases, with 6 bases between them.

V gene TRBV11-3 combines with J gene TRBJ2-5; D is possibly TRBD2 (6 bases). The CDR3 extends over 15 amino acids. Germline loops: CDR1 SGHNT, CDR2 YENEEA. Trimming pared 2 bases from V and 1 base from J, leaving 11 bases between. CDR3: CASSLRAEGQETQYF. The CDR3 coding sequence is TGTGCCAGCAGCTTAAGGGCGGAGGGCCAAGAGACCCAGTACTTC.

This sequence joins TRBV15 and TRBJ2-7; TRBD1 is a possible D gene (7 bases). Germline-derived CDR1 and CDR2 are LNHNV and YYDKDF (reference sequence). Trimming shortened V by 6 bases and J by 3 bases, and 15 bases separated the two germline ends. This CDR3 has 14 residues. This chain's CDR3 is CATRGAGGLYEQYF. For the CDR3, the DNA is TGTGCCACCAGAGGAGCAGGGGGACTCTACGAGCAGTACTTC.

In this sample, this clonotype turned up a few times. This chain links TRBV5-5 with TRBJ2-5; tentative D call: TRBD1 (8 bases). Germline CDR1 reads SGHKS; CDR2 reads YYEKEE (reference sequence). V was pared by 3 bases and J by 3 bases, with 18 bases between. There are 16 residues in the CDR3. The CDR3 nucleotides are TGTGCCAGCAGCTGGGGGGGGACAGGTACTAAAGAGACCCAGTACTTC. It codes for CASSWGGTGTKETQYF.

This clonotype was detected a few times. At one boundary the junction diverges from the germline segment, which might be a read error. V gene TRBV5-1 combines with J gene TRBJ2-1; D gene uncertain. This CDR3 has 14 amino acids. Germline CDR1 is SGHRS and CDR2 is YFSETQ. The CDR3 region is CASSGRSSYNEQLF. In nucleotides, the CDR3 is TGCGCCAGCAGCGGACGCTCATCGTACAATGAGCAGCTCTTC.

The J gene is TRBJ2-3, the V gene TRBV4-3; D may be TRBD1 or TRBD2 (6 bases each). Per the germline V gene, CDR1 is LGHNA and CDR2 is YSLEER. Trimming took 4 bases from V and 6 from J, leaving 17 bases between them. This CDR3 has 15 amino acids. Here the CDR3 DNA reads TGCGCCAGCAGCCCGGGACCCCGGAGGGGGGATACGCAGTATTTT. Translation gives CASSPGPRRGDTQYF.

CDR3 sequence: CATRSAGGQETQYF. DNA of the CDR3: TGCGCCACGAGGTCGGCGGGGGGGCAAGAGACCCAGTACTTC. This chain uses TRBV10-2 with TRBJ2-5; 9 nucleotides match TRBD2. The ends lost 10 bases at V and 2 bases at J; junction bases unmatched: 8. Per the germline V gene, CDR1 is WSHSY and CDR2 is SAAADI. This CDR3 comprises 14 residues.

The chain is built from TRBV9 and TRBJ2-1, with D unclear. CDR3 length: 16 amino acids. The V end lost 4 bases, the J end lost 0 bases, and 14 bases lay between the germline ends. CDR1 and CDR2 from the germline V gene are SGDLS and YYNGEE. In nucleotides, the CDR3 is TGTGCCAGCAGCCCCCAGCCGAGCAGCTCCTACAATGAGCAGTTCTTC. This encodes CASSPQPSSSYNEQFF.

This clonotype was observed a few times. The V call is TRBV29-1, the J call TRBJ2-4; D is ambiguous. CDR3 length equals 13 residues. The V gene's germline CDR1 is SQVTM and CDR2 ANQGSEA. Trimming took off 7 bases at V and 1 base at J, with 11 bases between the two ends. CDR3 sequence reads: CSAASRAKNIQYF. In nucleotides, the CDR3 is TGCAGCGCAGCCAGTCGGGCCAAAAACATTCAGTACTTC.

The chain links TRBV4-3 to TRBJ1-3; D ambiguous. CDR1 LGHNA and CDR2 YSLEER come from the germline V gene. V lost 0 bases and J lost 3, with 9 bases in between. This CDR3 spans 15 amino acids. The CDR3 reads CASSQDRQVGNTIYF. As DNA, the CDR3 is TGCGCCAGCAGCCAAGATCGCCAGGTTGGAAACACCATATATTTT.